This TCR beta chain is drawn from a study of CD8 T cells in ankylosing spondylitis. Preparation of TCR beta libraries was done by quantitative 5'-RACE with molecular barcodes. TCRdb reprocessed the 5' RACE reads with MiXCR, giving one entry per CDR3 protein. The sample holds 85,000 to 100,000 distinct CDR3 sequences; around 9.4% are singletons and the top ten take approximately 5.5%. Notes on the study in general: Significantly higher representation of disease-linked clones was reported for matched ankylosing spondylitis synovial fluid. What seemed typical of ankylosing spondylitis blood was a TCR beta motif built from several highly homologous variants.

Germline V lookup: CDR1 SGDLS, CDR2 YYNGEE. The CDR3 is 14 residues long. Trimming took 4 bases from V and 3 from J; bases not matched to a gene: 4. This clonotype was seen repeatedly, ten times or more. Its antigen remains unidentified. The V gene is TRBV9, the J gene TRBJ2-7; 10 bases map to TRBD1. Sequences were obtained from blood, either unsorted or a sorted T cell fraction (not recorded which). The origin of this receptor is a male donor with ankylosing spondylitis or in good health (not recorded which). The CDR3 region has the DNA TGTGCCAGCAGCAAGGGACAGGGGAACTACGAGCAGTACTTC. It translates to CASSKGQGNYEQYF.